This T cell receptor beta chain derives from a study of T-cell reconstitution after alpha-beta-depleted transplantation in children. Study-level findings and limits: Expanded graft clones numbering several hundred reportedly gave rise to alpha-beta T cells about two months after transplant. Surviving recipient T cells and thymic progenitors underlay high day-60 TCRbeta diversity in some patients. Newly generated T cells supplied most T-cell counts and diversity one year post-transplant.

This clonotype appeared many times. Its specificity is unknown. Unique molecular identifiers were incorporated into the prepared TCRbeta library. TCRdb re-derived calls from the PCR reads in MiXCR, one entry per CDR3 protein. The table has about 300,000 distinct CDR3 sequences, 6.5% to 9% seen once. The CDR3 runs to 15 residues. Germline CDR1 and CDR2: LGHDT and YNNKEL (reference sequence). The ends were cut back, 1 base at V and 3 bases at J, with 10 bases in the middle. Sample: peripheral blood, taken 360 days after TCRalphabeta/CD19-depleted stem cell transplant. This clonotype was sampled from a female patient aged 2-10 years who had a stem cell transplant for Fanconi anemia, so the T cells may come from the graft donor. V usage is TRBV3-1 and J usage is TRBJ2-4; D not certain. This CDR3 reads CASSQGIGNKNIQYF. The CDR3 DNA is TGTGCCAGCAGCCAAGGTATCGGAAACAAAAACATTCAGTACTTC.